This T cell receptor (beta chain) was sequenced for a study of blood T cell repertoires in COVID-19. The V gene lost 4 bases and the J gene lost 8 bases, with 17 bases spanning the gap. The CDR3 has 13 residues. Germline CDR1 reads SQVTM; CDR2 reads ANQGSEA. Sequencing was performed with immunoSEQ multiplex PCR; in TCRdb, only in-frame clones are kept and a portion is missing. In the table there are 200,000 to 250,000 clones, roughly 90% of which are singletons. Sequencing was performed on peripheral blood. This sequence was found in a woman between 55 and 75 years old with acute or convalescent COVID-19. The rearrangement uses TRBV29-1 and TRBJ1-1; unclear D gene. In DNA, the CDR3 is TGCAGCGTTGCGCAGAGGAATCTTGGGGAAGCTTTCTTT. This encodes CSVAQRNLGEAFF.